Below, 30 T cell receptor beta chains from the same sample are listed, as sequenced in a study of shared T cell receptors in the human thymus. Profiling relied on immunoSEQ multiplex PCR, and the TCRdb table lists in-frame clones only, not all of them. The sample has more than 300,000 clones; 85% to 95% are singletons. Sequenced: thymocytes. The source of these receptors is a human donor.

The chain links TRBV23-1 to TRBJ2-3; D unclear. TRBV23-1 is noted as an ORF with a role that remains uncertain. The CDR3 is made up of 17 amino acids. Deletions cut 2 bases from V and 4 bases from J, with 19 bases between. The CDR3 sequence is CASSQPVKGPTPDTQYF. CDR3 bases: TGCGCCAGCAGTCAACCCGTCAAGGGTCCTACCCCAGATACGCAGTATTTT.

The chain uses TRBV15 and TRBJ2-3, with no clear D. The V end was cut by 5 bases, the J end by 3 bases, with 9 bases between. The length of the CDR3 is 13 residues. The germline V gene has CDR1 LNHNV and CDR2 YYDKDF (reference sequence). DNA of the CDR3: TGTGCCACCAGCCAACGGCATACAGATACGCAGTATTTT. It specifies CATSQRHTDTQYF.

The chain joins TRBV11-2 to TRBJ2-1; the D is unclear. Trimming removed 2 bases from V and 8 bases from J, with 7 bases in between. The germline CDR1 and CDR2 sequences are SGHAT and FQNNGV. The CDR3 sequence is 12 residues long. The chain's CDR3 is CASSLIMYEQFF. The CDR3 coding sequence is TGTGCCAGCAGCTTAATAATGTATGAGCAGTTCTTC.

The V and J genes are TRBV7-7 and TRBJ2-3; no firm D call. Germline V CDR1 and CDR2: SSHAT, FNYEAQ (reference sequence). This CDR3 comprises 14 residues. Trimming left V 11 bases short and J 6 bases short, with 21 bases between. CDR3 bases: TGTGCCGTAACTATGCAGCGCCTTGTGGATACGCAGTATTTT. Its translation is CAVTMQRLVDTQYF.

V is TRBV9 and J is TRBJ2-2, with unresolved D. The V and J ends lost 3 bases and 7 bases respectively, with 10 bases between them. The CDR3 runs 13 residues. Germline V gene sequence: CDR1 SGDLS, CDR2 YYNGEE. The CDR3 DNA follows: TGTGCCAGCAGCGGCCTAATCGACGGGGAGCTGTTTTTT. This sequence encodes CASSGLIDGELFF.

In nucleotides, the CDR3 is TGTGCCAGTAGTATCGGGGGCCAACGGTATGGCTACACCTTC. Amino acids: CASSIGGQRYGYTF. V and J are TRBV19 and TRBJ1-2; maybe TRBD1 (6 bases). Trimming shortened V by 3 bases and J by 5 bases, and 13 bases separated the two germline ends. The CDR3 runs 14 residues. Germline V gene data show CDR1 as LNHDA and CDR2 as SQIVND (reference sequence).

The V call is TRBV30, the J call TRBJ2-7; D unclear. Per the germline V gene, CDR1 is GTSNPN and CDR2 is SVGIG (reference sequence). V gave up 0 bases and J gave up 5 bases, with 14 bases separating them. This CDR3 region has 14 residues. The CDR3 protein is CAWSVDLGNHEQYF. The DNA of the CDR3 is TGTGCCTGGAGTGTAGATCTGGGGAACCACGAGCAGTACTTC.

The chain joins TRBV9 to TRBJ2-5; 10 bases fit TRBD2. The V gene end was trimmed by 3 bases and the J gene end by 4 bases; junction bases not matched to a gene: 12. CDR3 length: 17 residues. Germline assignment: CDR1 SGDLS and CDR2 YYNGEE. CDR3: CASSAPSAGGPGETQYF. DNA of the CDR3: TGTGCCAGCAGCGCACCTTCAGCGGGAGGGCCTGGAGAGACCCAGTACTTC. The entire variable domain, with the rest obtained from reference TRBV9 and TRBJ2-5, is as follows: DSGVTQTPKHLITATGQRVTLRCSPRSGDLSVYWYQQSLDQGLQFLIQYYNGEERAKGNILERFSAQQFPDLHSELNLSSLELGDSALYFCASSAPSAGGPGETQYFGPGTRLLVL.

This rearrangement joins TRBV5-1 to TRBJ2-5, with 13 positions matching TRBD2. CDR1 and CDR2 (germline): SGHRS, YFSETQ. J lost 4 bases, V lost 7 bases, and 7 bases had no gene match. The CDR3 extends over 15 amino acids. Here the CDR3 reads CASQGTSGTLETQYF. The CDR3 nucleotides are TGCGCCAGCCAAGGGACTAGCGGGACTTTAGAGACCCAGTACTTC.

This clone was found once. The V and J genes are TRBV10-3 and TRBJ2-3; D is perhaps TRBD2 (6 bases). Germline V gene lookup returns CDR1 ENHRY and CDR2 SYGVKD. CDR3 length: 16 amino acids. V was shortened by 2 bases and J by 3 bases, with 15 bases between the two germline ends. The CDR3 sequence: CAISEGGPVHTDTQYF. In DNA, the CDR3 is TGTGCCATCAGTGAGGGAGGGCCAGTACATACAGATACGCAGTATTTT.

The chain has TRBV7-9 and TRBJ1-1; 8 bases are shared with TRBD1. CDR3 length: 19 residues. V was clipped by 3 bases and J by 1 base; unmatched bases: 16. Per germline, CDR1 SEHNR and CDR2 FQNEAQ (reference sequence). CDR3 DNA sequence: TGTGCCAGCAGCTTGAGGCAAGTTACAGGGGGATCCCCGAACACTGAAGCTTTCTTT. Amino acids: CASSLRQVTGGSPNTEAFF.

The rearrangement uses TRBV27 and TRBJ1-2; possibly TRBD1 for D (5 bases). The CDR3 runs 12 residues. The V end was cut by 6 bases, the J end by 10 bases, with 15 bases between. Germline V gene sequence: CDR1 MNHEY, CDR2 SMNVEV (reference sequence). The CDR3 nucleotides are TGTGCCAGCAGCCCCGGGCAGGGAGACTACACCTTC. Translation: CASSPGQGDYTF.

In this sample, this clone turned up once. The J gene is TRBJ2-7, the V gene TRBV28; D is unresolved. CDR3 length: 14 residues. V was shortened by 6 bases and J by 2 bases, with 14 bases between the two germline ends. Germline assignment: CDR1 MDHEN and CDR2 SYDVKM. The CDR3 DNA sequence: TGTGCCAGCAGCCCCCCCCAGAGTCCCTACGAGCAGTACTTC. Its translation is CASSPPQSPYEQYF.

This clone has a handful of counts. The chain couples TRBV29-1 to TRBJ1-2; no firm D call. There are 13 residues in the CDR3. In germline, CDR1 is SQVTM, CDR2 ANQGSEA. V lost 7 bases and J lost 6, with 18 bases in between. This CDR3 is CSDLGRDQNGYTF. The DNA for the CDR3 is TGCAGCGACCTGGGGAGAGATCAAAATGGCTACACCTTC.

The chain is built from TRBV19 and TRBJ2-1; D perhaps matches TRBD2 (6 bases). This CDR3 spans 16 amino acids. Germline CDR1 and CDR2: LNHDA and SQIVND (reference sequence). V lost 1 base, J lost 0 bases, and 10 bases lay in between. CDR3 residues: CASSIGTTPSYNEQFF. CDR3 nucleotide sequence: TGTGCCAGTAGTATAGGGACTACCCCCTCCTACAATGAGCAGTTCTTC. Full variable domain (outside the CDR3, taken from reference TRBV19 and TRBJ2-1): DGGITQSPKYLFRKEGQNVTLSCEQNLNHDAMYWYRQDPGQGLRLIYYSQIVNDFQKGDIAEGYSVSREKKESFPLTVTSAQKNPTAFYLCASSIGTTPSYNEQFFGPGTRLTVL.

The chain couples TRBV29-1 to TRBJ2-1; no clear D gene. CDR3 size: 12 residues. V lost 4 bases and J lost 5, with 9 bases in between. Germline lookup yields CDR1 SQVTM and CDR2 ANQGSEA. CDR3 bases: TGCAGCGTTGTTATGGATAACAATGAGCAGTTCTTC. Its translation: CSVVMDNNEQFF.

This clone is a singleton in its sample. The chain joins TRBV19 to TRBJ2-7, with 7 bases fitting TRBD1. V was clipped by 9 bases and J by 1 base; unmatched bases: 6. The CDR3 spans 13 residues. Germline values: CDR1 LNHDA, CDR2 SQIVND (reference sequence). CDR3 coding DNA: TGTGCCAGGAGGCCACAGGGGTCCTACGAGCAGTACTTC. Amino acid sequence: CARRPQGSYEQYF.

The J gene is TRBJ2-7, the V gene TRBV27; 9 nucleotides align to TRBD1. CDR3 size: 13 residues. With 4 bases clipped from V and 5 bases from J, the junction kept 3 bases outside the gene matches. The germline CDR1 and CDR2 sequences are MNHEY and SMNVEV (reference sequence). The CDR3 bases are TGTGCCAGCAGTTACAGGGGGCGACACGAGCAGTACTTC. Its translation is CASSYRGRHEQYF.

J is TRBJ2-7 and V is TRBV6-4; D gene uncertain. Germline V gene lookup returns CDR1 MRHNA and CDR2 SNTAGT. This CDR3 has 14 residues. Trimming stripped 4 bases from V and 0 bases from J, with 10 bases between. The DNA of the CDR3 is TGTGCCAGCAGTGTCCACTACCCCTCCTACGAGCAGTACTTC. Translated, it gives CASSVHYPSYEQYF.

The chain couples TRBV7-9 to TRBJ1-1; 7 bases map to TRBD1. V lost 0 bases, J lost 6 bases, and 13 bases stayed unmatched. Germline loops: CDR1 SEHNR, CDR2 FQNEAQ (reference sequence). This CDR3 has 17 residues. CDR3 DNA sequence: TGTGCCAGCAGCTTAGCAACTAGGGACAGTGGGAAGGCTGAAGCTTTCTTT. Its translation is CASSLATRDSGKAEAFF.

The chain couples TRBV28 to TRBJ2-7, with 9 bases identical to TRBD1. Germline values: CDR1 MDHEN, CDR2 SYDVKM. The CDR3 is 16 amino acids. Trimming removed 7 bases from V and 2 bases from J; junction bases left unmatched: 12. The CDR3 DNA reads TGTGCCAGCACCTCCGGGACAGGGTCCCCTCCCTACGAGCAGTACTTC. Amino acids: CASTSGTGSPPYEQYF.

This chain connects TRBV6-1 to TRBJ2-5; D gene uncertain. This CDR3 has 15 amino acids. The germline CDR1 and CDR2 sequences are MNHNS and SASEGT. V lost 6 bases to trimming and J lost 4 bases, with 18 bases between them. CDR3 loop: CASRVSRLVVETQYF. CDR3 DNA: TGTGCCAGCAGGGTATCACGGCTTGTGGTAGAGACCCAGTACTTC.

Written as DNA, the CDR3 is TGTGCCAGCAGCCTGGGACTAGCGGGCCGACGTGAGCAGTTCTTC. Translation gives CASSLGLAGRREQFF. V gene TRBV28 combines with J gene TRBJ2-1; 12 bases map to TRBD2. The CDR3 spans 15 residues. Germline values: CDR1 MDHEN, CDR2 SYDVKM. With 6 bases clipped from V and 9 bases from J, the junction kept 9 bases outside the gene matches.

The chain combines TRBV27 with TRBJ2-1; 8 nucleotides line up with TRBD2. The germline gives CDR1 MNHEY, CDR2 SMNVEV (reference sequence). After removal of 9 bases from V and 1 base from J, the junction contained 8 bases not matched to a gene. This CDR3 is built from 15 residues. The CDR3 region has the DNA TGTGCCAGTCAGGTTCCGGGGGGGTCCTACAATGAGCAGTTCTTC. Translated, it gives CASQVPGGSYNEQFF.

The V call is TRBV28, the J call TRBJ2-2, with 7 bases fitting TRBD2. J gave up 2 bases and V 4 bases, and 4 bases lay outside the gene matches. This CDR3 spans 15 amino acids. Germline V lookup: CDR1 MDHEN, CDR2 SYDVKM. DNA of the CDR3: TGTGCCAGCAGTTGCGCTAGCGGAAACACCGGGGAGCTGTTTTTT. This codes for CASSCASGNTGELFF. Combining the CDR3 with reference TRBV28 and TRBJ2-2 gives the whole variable domain DVKVTQSSRYLVKRTGEKVFLECVQDMDHENMFWYRQDPGLGLRLIYFSYDVKMKEKGDIPEGYSVSREKKERFSLILESASTNQTSMYLCASSCASGNTGELFFGEGSRLTVL.

V and J are TRBV7-9 and TRBJ2-7, with D unclear. V lost 1 base, J lost 5 bases, and 27 bases lay in between. Germline V lookup: CDR1 SEHNR, CDR2 FQNEAQ (reference sequence). The CDR3 runs to 19 residues. The CDR3 region is CASSLVNYPFELMLHEQYF. The CDR3 DNA is TGTGCCAGCAGCTTAGTTAATTACCCCTTTGAATTAATGCTCCACGAGCAGTACTTC.

The V gene is TRBV5-1, the J gene TRBJ2-3; D ambiguous. This CDR3 is built from 11 residues. Trimming removed 5 bases from V and 5 bases from J, with 6 bases in between. Germline CDR1 reads SGHRS; CDR2 reads YFSETQ. The chain's CDR3 is CASRRKDTQYF. The CDR3 DNA is TGCGCCAGCAGGAGGAAAGATACGCAGTATTTT.

The chain links TRBV27 to TRBJ2-7, with D uncertain. The CDR3 runs to 12 residues. From germline, CDR1 is MNHEY and CDR2 SMNVEV (reference sequence). Trimming cost V 4 bases and J 6 bases, with 10 bases left between them. CDR3 nucleotides: TGTGCCAGCAGTTCAACCCCGGGCGAGCAGTACTTC. Its protein is CASSSTPGEQYF.

The V gene is TRBV5-1, the J gene TRBJ2-7; unclear D gene. Looked up from germline, CDR1 is SGHRS and CDR2 is YFSETQ. This CDR3 region has 17 residues. Trimming left V 2 bases short and J 3 bases short, with 21 bases between. CDR3: CASSLRAFGEKYYEQYF. The CDR3 bases are TGCGCCAGCAGCTTACGGGCCTTTGGGGAAAAATACTACGAGCAGTACTTC. The whole variable domain, filled in from reference TRBV5-1 and TRBJ2-7, reads KAGVTQTPRYLIKTRGQQVTLSCSPISGHRSVSWYQQTPGQGLQFLFEYFSETQRNKGNFPGRFSGRQFSNSRSEMNVSTLELGDSALYLCASSLRAFGEKYYEQYFGPGTRLTVT.

The chain recombines TRBV28 with TRBJ1-1; perhaps TRBD1 as D (5 bases). V was clipped by 2 bases and J by 0 bases, with 19 bases between them. The CDR3 is 18 amino acids. CDR1 is MDHEN and CDR2 is SYDVKM in the germline V gene. The CDR3 nucleotides read TGTGCCAGCAGTTTACGGGTCGGAACACAGGCGGTGAACACTGAAGCTTTCTTT. The encoded protein is CASSLRVGTQAVNTEAFF.